This is a list of T cell receptor beta chains from one sample in a study of lymphopenia after photon versus proton radiotherapy. Sequencing used immunoSEQ multiplex PCR; TCRdb keeps in-frame clones, though not all of them. The sample consists of 60,000 to 75,000 clones, 75% to 90% of them appearing once. The source material was peripheral blood, sampled from a patient treated with proton-based radiotherapy. The source is an elderly man with esophageal cancer. Each CDR3 is given with its conserved first and last residue. A D gene is named only where the DNA matches it firmly. Clone size is not always given. Where it is, it says once, few, many or a class for expanded clones.

d_call cdr3_length j_call v_call clone_size cdr3_nt cdr3_aa
. 13 TRBJ1-5 TRBV6-5 . TGTGCCAGCAGGTCGGGGGGTTCTCAGCCCCAGCATTTT CASRSGGSQPQHF
TRBD1 16 TRBJ2-2 TRBV7-2 once TGTGCCAGCAGCTTAATGGGACAGGCTCTTACCGGGGAGCTGTTTTTT CASSLMGQALTGELFF
TRBD2 15 TRBJ2-3 TRBV13 . TGTGCCAGCAGCCCCTTAGCGGGGAGCACAGATACGCAGTATTTT CASSPLAGSTDTQYF
. 15 TRBJ1-1 TRBV5-5 . TGTGCCAGCAGCGTACAGGCCGCCATGAACACTGAAGCTTTCTTT CASSVQAAMNTEAFF
TRBD1 14 TRBJ2-1 TRBV6-5 . TGTGCCAGCAGACGGACAGGGATAAACAATGAGCAGTTCTTC CASRRTGINNEQFF
. 16 TRBJ2-5 TRBV5-1 . TGCGCCAGCAGCTTATTATGGGGCCGTGGACAAGAGACCCAGTACTTC CASSLLWGRGQETQYF
TRBD1 14 TRBJ2-5 TRBV6-1 . TGTGCCAGCAGGGGACAGGGGGCGCGAGAGACCCAGTACTTC CASRGQGARETQYF
. 16 TRBJ2-1 TRBV21-1 . TGTGCCAGCAGCAAGGGGACTGGCGGGAACTACAATGAGCAGTTCTTC CASSKGTGGNYNEQFF
. 13 TRBJ2-7 TRBV30 once TGTGCCTGGAGGAAGTTCGGAAACTACGAGCAGTACTTC CAWRKFGNYEQYF
. 12 TRBJ1-1 TRBV29-1 few TGCAGCGTAGGTCAGGCAGGATCAGAAGCTTTCTTT CSVGQAGSEAFF
. 19 TRBJ2-1 TRBV30 . TGTGCCTGCCCCGCAGTGGGAGGAGATATATATGCCTCCTACAATGAGCAGTTCTTC CACPAVGGDIYASYNEQFF
TRBD1 18 TRBJ2-6 TRBV27 . TGTGCCAGCAGTTCATGGGACAGGGGTACCTCTGGGGCCAACGTCCTGACTTTC CASSSWDRGTSGANVLTF
. 13 TRBJ1-4 TRBV30 once TGTGCCTGGGCTAAGGACGGGTTCAGAAAACTGTTTTTT CAWAKDGFRKLFF
. 15 TRBJ2-6 TRBV19 . TGTGCCAGTAGTCGGACGGGACTTGGGGCCAACGTCCTGACTTTC CASSRTGLGANVLTF
. 15 TRBJ2-3 TRBV6-4 . TGTGCCAGCAGCCCCGGAGGGGGAAGCACAGATACGCAGTATTTT CASSPGGGSTDTQYF
TRBD2 15 TRBJ2-2 TRBV7-9 few TGTGCCAGCAGCCGGACTAGCGGATACACCGGGGAGCTGTTTTTT CASSRTSGYTGELFF
TRBD1 17 TRBJ2-7 TRBV27 . TGTGCCAGCAGTTTAAGGGACAGCGGAGTTACCTCCTACGAGCAGTACTTC CASSLRDSGVTSYEQYF
TRBD1 12 TRBJ1-2 TRBV19 . TGTGCCAGTAGTAGGGACAGCTATGGCTACACCTTC CASSRDSYGYTF
. 16 TRBJ1-3 TRBV4-3 . TGCGCCAGCAGCCAGAATTCACAGGGCTCTGGAAACACCATATATTTT CASSQNSQGSGNTIYF
TRBD1 15 TRBJ1-5 TRBV23-1 few TGCGCCAGCATCGGGACAGGGCCTAGCAATCAGCCCCAGCATTTT CASIGTGPSNQPQHF
. 16 TRBJ2-3 TRBV5-4 . TGTGCCAGCAGCTTGGTCCTAGAGGCTAGCACAGATACGCAGTATTTT CASSLVLEASTDTQYF
TRBD2 14 TRBJ2-7 TRBV7-2 . TGTGCCAGCAGCTCGGGACTAGCGGTCCACGAGCAGTACTTC CASSSGLAVHEQYF
. 14 TRBJ2-1 TRBV19 . TGTGCCAGTAGCGGGTCGAGCTCCTACAATGAGCAGTTCTTC CASSGSSSYNEQFF
. 16 TRBJ2-3 TRBV9 . TGTGCCAGCAGCAATAGAGGGCACCTGCTTGCAGATACGCAGTATTTT CASSNRGHLLADTQYF
TRBD2 16 TRBJ2-2 TRBV27 few TGTGCCAGCAGCTGGGCTAGCGGGGATAACACCGGGGAGCTGTTTTTT CASSWASGDNTGELFF
. 15 TRBJ2-7 TRBV5-4 . TGTGCCAGCAGCTTGGTGGGTAACCCAATCTACGAGCAGTACTTC CASSLVGNPIYEQYF
. 13 TRBJ1-4 TRBV27 . TGTGCCAGCAGTTCAAGTATCGCGGAGAAACTGTTTTTT CASSSSIAEKLFF
. 13 TRBJ2-3 TRBV27 . TGTGCCACCTTGTCGGGGGCTACAGATACGCAGTATTTT CATLSGATDTQYF
TRBD1 15 TRBJ2-2 TRBV5-1 . TGCGCCAGCAGCCTGGGGACAGTGAACACCGGGGAGCTGTTTTTT CASSLGTVNTGELFF
. 16 TRBJ2-3 TRBV11-1 . TGTGCCAGCAGCTCAAGACTCCAGGGGTATTCGGATACGCAGTATTTT CASSSRLQGYSDTQYF
TRBD2 17 TRBJ2-1 TRBV11-3 . TGTGCCAGCAGCTTAGGAATAGCGGGAGGGACCTACAATGAGCAGTTCTTC CASSLGIAGGTYNEQFF
. 14 TRBJ2-7 TRBV7-2 . TGTGCCAGCAGCTCCACAGGGTGGTTCTACGAGCAGTACTTC CASSSTGWFYEQYF
TRBD1 17 TRBJ2-1 TRBV5-1 . TGCGCCAGCAGCTTGGCAGGGGGACAGGGGGCGAGGAATGAGCAGTTCTTC CASSLAGGQGARNEQFF
. 11 TRBJ2-7 TRBV6-5 . TGTGCCAGCAGCACACAATACGAGCAGTACTTC CASSTQYEQYF
. 13 TRBJ2-7 TRBV19 . TGTGCCAGTAGTATTTCGGAGGGAGGCGAGCAGTACTTC CASSISEGGEQYF
. 14 TRBJ2-1 TRBV5-6 . TGTGCCAGCAGCCTATACTGGAACTACAATGAGCAGTTCTTC CASSLYWNYNEQFF
. 14 TRBJ1-3 TRBV28 . TGTGCCAGCAGTTTAACGTACAGGGGAAACACCATATATTTT CASSLTYRGNTIYF
TRBD2 15 TRBJ2-3 TRBV27 . TGTGCCAGCAGGGCACTAGCGGGAGGCCCAGATACGCAGTATTTT CASRALAGGPDTQYF
. 12 TRBJ2-7 TRBV5-1 . TGCGCCAGCAAAGGGACTCGATACGAGCAGTACTTC CASKGTRYEQYF
TRBD2 19 TRBJ2-5 TRBV4-2 . TGTGCCAGCAGCCAGGACTTGCGGGGAGCGGGAGCGTACCAAGAGACCCAGTACTTC CASSQDLRGAGAYQETQYF
. 15 TRBJ2-5 TRBV4-3 . TGCGCCAGCAGCCAACAGGGGCTCGGCCAAGAGACCCAGTACTTC CASSQQGLGQETQYF
. 16 TRBJ1-5 TRBV5-5 . TGTGCCAGCAGCTTCACAGCGAGTTATAGCAATCAGCCCCAGCATTTT CASSFTASYSNQPQHF
. 15 TRBJ2-1 TRBV7-2 . TGTGCCAGCAGCCCGGCCCCGAGGCAGGCAAATGAGCAGTTCTTC CASSPAPRQANEQFF
TRBD1 18 TRBJ1-4 TRBV11-1 . TGTGCCAGCAGCTTCGGGACAGGGTCTGGTGGATCTAATGAAAAACTGTTTTTT CASSFGTGSGGSNEKLFF
TRBD1 19 TRBJ1-3 TRBV2 . TGTGCGACCGAATCAAACAGGGGGTACCCGCAGAGCTCTGGAAACACCATATATTTT CATESNRGYPQSSGNTIYF
TRBD1 15 TRBJ1-2 TRBV7-9 . TGTGCCAGCAGCTTATGGGACAGGGGGGACTATGGCTACACCTTC CASSLWDRGDYGYTF
TRBD2 17 TRBJ2-3 TRBV9 . TGTGCCAGCAGCGCCTCTAGCGGGAGGACTTGGGCCGATACGCAGTATTTT CASSASSGRTWADTQYF
TRBD1 17 TRBJ2-7 TRBV29-1 . TGCAGCGTTGTCGGGGGACAGGGGGCTCGGCGTTGGGACGAGCAGTACTTC CSVVGGQGARRWDEQYF
. 13 TRBJ1-1 TRBV7-2 . TGTGCCAGCAGCTTAGAGGTGGGGCCAGAAGCTTTCTTT CASSLEVGPEAFF
TRBD2 17 TRBJ2-3 TRBV10-1 once TGCGCCAGCAGTGGGGAGGCTAGCGGTTCTAGCACAGATACGCAGTATTTT CASSGEASGSSTDTQYF
. 13 TRBJ2-7 TRBV9 . TGTGCCAGCAGCGTCGACAGCTCCTACGAGCAGTACTTC CASSVDSSYEQYF
. 15 TRBJ2-2 TRBV5-1 . TGCGCCAGCCACCCGACGGCAGGGGACACCGGGGAGCTGTTTTTT CASHPTAGDTGELFF
TRBD1 15 TRBJ2-1 TRBV6-1 . TGTGCCAGCAGACCCCGGGACAGGTCTTGGAATGAGCAGTTCTTC CASRPRDRSWNEQFF
TRBD1 15 TRBJ2-3 TRBV27 . TGTGCCAGCAGTTGGGGACAGGGAGGTCGAGATACGCAGTATTTT CASSWGQGGRDTQYF